This T cell receptor (beta chain) is drawn from a study of T cells in Graves' hyperthyroidism and ophthalmopathy. Study context: Sampling of peripheral blood happened at initial diagnosis, prior to any treatment.

RNA transcripts were the template for amplifying TCR beta CDR3 regions. An initial round of RT-PCR targeting the TCR CDR3 relied on the HTBI primer set. TCRdb passed the multiplex PCR reads through MiXCR, listing each CDR3 protein once. The table records some 510,000 distinct CDR3 sequences, under 25% of them present only once. This clonotype occurred many times. CDR3 length: 15 residues. V trimming: 6 bases; J trimming: 3 bases; junction bases outside the gene matches: 10. The rearrangement uses TRBV12-3 or TRBV12-4 and TRBJ2-7, with 8 nucleotides matching TRBD1. Sequencing was done on a sample of blood. The source is a man younger than 35 with Graves' hyperthyroidism. CDR3 nucleotide sequence: TGTGCCAGCAGACCTAGGACAGGGTCGTTCTACGAGCAGTACTTC. This translates into CASRPRTGSFYEQYF.